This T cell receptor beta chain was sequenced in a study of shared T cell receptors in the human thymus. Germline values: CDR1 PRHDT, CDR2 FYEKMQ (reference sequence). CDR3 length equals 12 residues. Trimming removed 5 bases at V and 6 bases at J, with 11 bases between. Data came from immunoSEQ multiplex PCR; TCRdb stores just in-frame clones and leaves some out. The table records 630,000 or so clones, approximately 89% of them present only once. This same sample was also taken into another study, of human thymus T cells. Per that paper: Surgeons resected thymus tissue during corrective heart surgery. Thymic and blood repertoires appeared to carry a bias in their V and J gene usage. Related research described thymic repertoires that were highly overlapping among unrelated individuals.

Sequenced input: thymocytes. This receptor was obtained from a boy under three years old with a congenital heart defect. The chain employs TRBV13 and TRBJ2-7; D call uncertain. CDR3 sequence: CASSPQPGEQYF. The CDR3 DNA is TGTGCCAGCAGCCCCCAACCGGGCGAGCAGTACTTC. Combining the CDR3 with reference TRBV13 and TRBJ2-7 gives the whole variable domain AAGVIQSPRHLIKEKRETATLKCYPIPRHDTVYWYQQGPGQDPQFLISFYEKMQSDKGSIPDRFSAQQFSDYHSELNMSSLELGDSALYFCASSPQPGEQYFGPGTRLTVT.